Described below is a single T cell receptor beta chain sequence and its context. The antigen remains unidentified. The CDR3 totals 15 residues. Losses at the gene ends were 5 bases for V and 13 bases for J; bases not matched to a gene: 13. The germline V gene encodes CDR1 SGHAT and CDR2 FQNNGV. These data originate in a study of T cell responses to AZD1222 COVID-19 vaccine. Study outcomes and limitations: Spike-specific TCR breadth and depth both grew after two AZD1222 doses. There were repertoire samples only from the period after the peak T cell response.

Repertoires were generated with immunoSEQ multiplex PCR, while TCRdb's copy carries only in-frame clones and drops some. The data hold over 120,000 clones, with 70% to 90% observed a single time. The sample was peripheral blood, taken on day 0 of AZD1222 vaccination. The chain employs TRBV11-2 and TRBJ1-6, with 8 bases identical to TRBD1. The clonotype originates from an adult in good health. CDR3 DNA sequence: TGTGCCAGCAGCCCCGACAGGGGCGGATTCGGGCCCCTCCACTTT. Translated, it gives CASSPDRGGFGPLHF.